This record concerns one TCR beta chain sequence. Germline loops: CDR1 SGHNT, CDR2 YYREEE (reference sequence). Trimming took 4 bases from V and 3 from J, leaving 13 bases between them. The CDR3 covers 14 residues. In the source study's methods: Amplification of reference gene primers provided the estimated nucleated cell counts. Sequenced by immunoSEQ multiplex PCR; TCRdb stores in-frame clones only, minus some. The DNA was the basis for D and trimming; V, J and clone size are from that table. The sample has about 140,000 clones; over 80% are singletons. This entry comes from a study of blood T cell repertoires in COVID-19. Looking at the study overall: Some COVID-19 samples were acute and others convalescent; all came from the United States, Italy and Spain. Sample material is recorded as cDNA or gDNA derived from T cells, B-cell-depleted T cells, or PBMCs.

The sequenced sample was peripheral blood. The chain couples TRBV5-4 to TRBJ2-5, with D perhaps matching TRBD1 (6 bases). This receptor was identified in a man in his sixties with active or convalescent COVID-19. CDR3 nucleotides: TGTGCCAGCAGCCCCCAGACAGGAAAAGAGACCCAGTACTTC. It codes for CASSPQTGKETQYF.